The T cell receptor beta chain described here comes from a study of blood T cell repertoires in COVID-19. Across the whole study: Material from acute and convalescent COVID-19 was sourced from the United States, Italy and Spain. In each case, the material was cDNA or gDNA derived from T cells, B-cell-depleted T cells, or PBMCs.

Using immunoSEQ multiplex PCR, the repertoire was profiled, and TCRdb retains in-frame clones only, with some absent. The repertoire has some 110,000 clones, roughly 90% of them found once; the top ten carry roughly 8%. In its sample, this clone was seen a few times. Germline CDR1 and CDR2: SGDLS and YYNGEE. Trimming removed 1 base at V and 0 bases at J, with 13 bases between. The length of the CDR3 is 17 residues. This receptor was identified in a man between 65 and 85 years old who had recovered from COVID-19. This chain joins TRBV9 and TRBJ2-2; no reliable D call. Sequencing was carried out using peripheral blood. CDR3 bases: TGTGCCAGCAGCGTAAGCATTCTGTTCGCGAACACCGGGGAGCTGTTTTTT. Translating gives CASSVSILFANTGELFF. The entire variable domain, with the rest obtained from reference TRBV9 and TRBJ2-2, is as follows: DSGVTQTPKHLITATGQRVTLRCSPRSGDLSVYWYQQSLDQGLQFLIQYYNGEERAKGNILERFSAQQFPDLHSELNLSSLELGDSALYFCASSVSILFANTGELFFGEGSRLTVL.